This TCR beta chain appears in the sequencing data of a study of control samples from healthy donors and cancer patients. Germline CDR1 and CDR2: MGHRA and YSYEKL. The CDR3 has 12 residues. Germline trimming cut 6 bases from V and 5 bases from J; bases unmatched to any gene: 4. The protocol was immunoSEQ multiplex PCR, while the TCRdb copy is restricted to in-frame clones and leaves out a portion. This table has 84,000 or so clones, about nine tenths appearing once. The sequenced sample consisted of blood. The chain is built from TRBV4-1 and TRBJ2-7, with 7 bases aligning to TRBD1. This sequence was found in a man aged 25-40 years in good health. CDR3 protein: CASSYRGDEQYF. The CDR3 DNA reads TGCGCCAGCAGTTACAGGGGAGACGAGCAGTACTTC.